The rows below give T cell receptor beta chains drawn from one sample of a study of CD8+ T cells in alopecia areata. The repertoire was sequenced with immunoSEQ multiplex PCR; TCRdb's copy has only in-frame clones and lacks some. The table lists under 250,000 clones, 50% to 70% of them singletons. The input for sequencing was CD4+ T cells sorted from blood, taken at week 0. The source is a human donor with alopecia areata. Both conserved end residues are part of each CDR3. Each record gives: J gene, clone size, V gene, D gene, CDR3 DNA, CDR3 protein. A D gene is named only where the DNA matches it firmly. Where a row states a size, it is once, few, many or the class of an expanded clone; other rows omit it.

j_call: TRBJ2-7
clone_size: NA
v_call: TRBV25-1
d_call: NA
cdr3_nt: TGTGCCAGCAGTGGCAGGGCCTACGAGCAGTACTTC
cdr3_aa: CASSGRAYEQYF

j_call: TRBJ1-2
clone_size: NA
v_call: TRBV18
d_call: NA
cdr3_nt: TGTGCCAGCTCATCGGAGAACTATGGCTACACCTTC
cdr3_aa: CASSSENYGYTF

j_call: TRBJ2-3
clone_size: few
v_call: TRBV29-1
d_call: TRBD1
cdr3_nt: TGCAGCGTTGATAAGCAGGGGGTGTCCACAGATACGCAGTATTTT
cdr3_aa: CSVDKQGVSTDTQYF

j_call: TRBJ1-1
clone_size: NA
v_call: TRBV6-5
d_call: NA
cdr3_nt: TGTGCCAGCAGTACCCCCAACGGGGGGAACACTGAAGCTTTCTTT
cdr3_aa: CASSTPNGGNTEAFF

j_call: TRBJ1-3
clone_size: NA
v_call: TRBV29-1
d_call: NA
cdr3_nt: TGCAGCGTTGGAATTACTGGAAACACCATATATTTT
cdr3_aa: CSVGITGNTIYF

j_call: TRBJ1-4
clone_size: few
v_call: TRBV18
d_call: NA
cdr3_nt: TGTGCCAGCTCACCACTAACGCCTCGGGAACTGTTTTTT
cdr3_aa: CASSPLTPRELFF

j_call: TRBJ2-5
clone_size: NA
v_call: TRBV5-1
d_call: NA
cdr3_nt: TGCGCCAGCAGCCCCGTAGGCGGGCAAGAGACCCAGTACTTC
cdr3_aa: CASSPVGGQETQYF

j_call: TRBJ2-1
clone_size: NA
v_call: TRBV1
d_call: NA
cdr3_nt: TGCACCAGCAGCCAATGGGTTTACAATGAGCAGTTCTTC
cdr3_aa: CTSSQWVYNEQFF

j_call: TRBJ1-1
clone_size: NA
v_call: TRBV6-1
d_call: NA
cdr3_nt: TGTGCCAGCAGCGTTGGACTCGTCTCGAACACTGAAGCTTTCTTT
cdr3_aa: CASSVGLVSNTEAFF

j_call: TRBJ2-3
clone_size: NA
v_call: TRBV5-6
d_call: TRBD1
cdr3_nt: TGTGCCAGCAAAGGACAGGGCACAGATACGCAGTATTTT
cdr3_aa: CASKGQGTDTQYF

j_call: TRBJ1-2
clone_size: few
v_call: TRBV18
d_call: NA
cdr3_nt: TGTGCCAGCTCATCTCGGACCGGGGACGGCTACACCTTC
cdr3_aa: CASSSRTGDGYTF

j_call: TRBJ1-3
clone_size: NA
v_call: TRBV30
d_call: NA
cdr3_nt: TGTGCCTGGAGTGTCACGGGGATCTCTGGAAACACCATATATTTT
cdr3_aa: CAWSVTGISGNTIYF

j_call: TRBJ2-7
clone_size: NA
v_call: TRBV7-9
d_call: TRBD1
cdr3_nt: TGTGCCAGCAGCTTCTTCCCGGACAGGAAGTCCTACGAGCAGTACTTC
cdr3_aa: CASSFFPDRKSYEQYF

j_call: TRBJ2-3
clone_size: once
v_call: TRBV15
d_call: NA
cdr3_nt: TGTGCCACCAGCAGAGAGGGAGATACGCAGTATTTT
cdr3_aa: CATSREGDTQYF

j_call: TRBJ2-3
clone_size: NA
v_call: TRBV13
d_call: NA
cdr3_nt: TGTGCCAGCAGCTACGAGGATGCAGATACGCAGTATTTT
cdr3_aa: CASSYEDADTQYF

j_call: TRBJ1-4
clone_size: NA
v_call: TRBV7-8
d_call: NA
cdr3_nt: TGTGCCAGCAGCTTGAGGGGGACTAATGAAAAACTGTTTTTT
cdr3_aa: CASSLRGTNEKLFF

j_call: TRBJ2-1
clone_size: NA
v_call: TRBV6-1
d_call: TRBD2
cdr3_nt: TGTGCCAGCAGTGAATCCGCGGGGGAATCCTACAATGAGCAGTTCTTC
cdr3_aa: CASSESAGESYNEQFF

j_call: TRBJ2-2
clone_size: NA
v_call: TRBV5-1
d_call: TRBD1
cdr3_nt: TGCGCCAGCAGCTGGGCCTGGGACAGGGCGAACACCGGGGAGCTGTTTTTT
cdr3_aa: CASSWAWDRANTGELFF

j_call: TRBJ2-7
clone_size: NA
v_call: TRBV27
d_call: TRBD1
cdr3_nt: TGTGCCAGCAGACAGACAGGGTTCTACGAGCAGTACTTC
cdr3_aa: CASRQTGFYEQYF

j_call: TRBJ2-3
clone_size: NA
v_call: TRBV5-1
d_call: TRBD2
cdr3_nt: TGCGCCAGCGGACTAGCGGGAGATACGCAGTATTTT
cdr3_aa: CASGLAGDTQYF

j_call: TRBJ2-2
clone_size: once
v_call: TRBV5-1
d_call: NA
cdr3_nt: TGCGCCAGCAGTCAAGGCCGGGACCTCACCGGGGAGCTGTTTTTT
cdr3_aa: CASSQGRDLTGELFF

j_call: TRBJ1-1
clone_size: NA
v_call: TRBV29-1
d_call: NA
cdr3_nt: TGCAGCGTTGACGGGGCCGAGGGAGCTTTCTTT
cdr3_aa: CSVDGAEGAFF

j_call: TRBJ2-3
clone_size: NA
v_call: TRBV6-1
d_call: TRBD1
cdr3_nt: TGTGCCAGCAGATCTAGGACAGGGGCCCGAGATACGCAGTATTTT
cdr3_aa: CASRSRTGARDTQYF

j_call: TRBJ2-3
clone_size: few
v_call: TRBV9
d_call: NA
cdr3_nt: TGTGCCAGCAGCGTCCTGGGCGATACGCAGTATTTT
cdr3_aa: CASSVLGDTQYF

j_call: TRBJ1-2
clone_size: NA
v_call: TRBV6-1
d_call: NA
cdr3_nt: TGTGCCAGCAGTTTTGGCTCGAACTATGGCTACACCTTC
cdr3_aa: CASSFGSNYGYTF

j_call: TRBJ1-5
clone_size: NA
v_call: TRBV30
d_call: NA
cdr3_nt: TGTGCCTGGAGTGTACAAAGCAATCAGCCCCAGCATTTT
cdr3_aa: CAWSVQSNQPQHF

j_call: TRBJ2-1
clone_size: NA
v_call: TRBV7-2
d_call: TRBD2
cdr3_nt: TGTGCCAGCAGCCCGAGCGGAGGCGGGAGGGCCTCCAATGAGCAGTTCTTC
cdr3_aa: CASSPSGGGRASNEQFF